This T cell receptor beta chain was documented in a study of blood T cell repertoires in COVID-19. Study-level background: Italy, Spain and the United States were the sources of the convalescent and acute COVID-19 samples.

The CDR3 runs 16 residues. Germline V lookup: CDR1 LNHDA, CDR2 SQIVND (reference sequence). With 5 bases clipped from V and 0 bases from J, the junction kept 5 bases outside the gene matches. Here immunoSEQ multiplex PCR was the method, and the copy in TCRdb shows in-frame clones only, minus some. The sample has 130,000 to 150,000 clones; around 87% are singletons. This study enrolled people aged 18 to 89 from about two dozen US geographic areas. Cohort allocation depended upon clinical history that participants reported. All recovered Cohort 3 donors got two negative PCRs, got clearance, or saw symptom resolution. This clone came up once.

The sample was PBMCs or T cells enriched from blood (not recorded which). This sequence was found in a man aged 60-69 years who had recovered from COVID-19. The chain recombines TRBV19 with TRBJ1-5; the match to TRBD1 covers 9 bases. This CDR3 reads CASSPLTGGSNQPQHF. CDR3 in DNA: TGTGCCAGTAGTCCTCTGACAGGGGGTAGCAATCAGCCCCAGCATTTT.